The entry that follows covers one T cell receptor (beta chain) sequence. This record comes from a study of Ad26.COV2.S vaccination and SARS-CoV-2 variants. The repertoire was sequenced with immunoSEQ multiplex PCR; TCRdb's copy has only in-frame clones and lacks some. The table has around 450,000 clones, less than 95% seen once; the top ten hold around 4.2%. Treatment defined: roughly 19 received Ad26.COV2.S at low or high dose, single or two shots; about 5 received placebo; per-sample allocation not given. Repertoires come from day 63 after the first vaccine or placebo injection. Trimming left V 3 bases short and J 2 bases short, with 11 bases between. Germline lookup yields CDR1 MDHEN and CDR2 SYDVKM. There are 16 residues in the CDR3.

The chain couples TRBV28 to TRBJ2-6, with D unclear. The source was peripheral blood, collected in a trial of Ad26.COV2.S vaccine versus placebo. The clonotype originates from a person between 18 and 65 years old who received the Ad26.COV2.S COVID-19 vaccine or a placebo. CDR3 protein: CASSFSINPGANVLTF. CDR3 DNA sequence: TGTGCCAGCAGTTTCTCGATTAATCCTGGGGCCAACGTCCTGACTTTC.